These 9 T cell receptor beta chains originate from one sample sequenced in a study of CD8+ T cells in alopecia areata. Sequencing used cDNA as its template, made by extracting RNA and reverse transcribing it. The table came from immunoSEQ multiplex PCR; TCRdb's copy has only in-frame clones and leaves some out. The sample has some 170,000 clones, 67% seen once; the top ten hold around 10%. The input for sequencing was CD8+ T cells sorted from blood, taken at week 0. Every receptor here comes from a human donor with alopecia areata.

The V gene is TRBV29-1, the J gene TRBJ1-1, with D perhaps matching TRBD1 (5 bases). The CDR3 runs 13 residues. In germline, CDR1 is SQVTM, CDR2 ANQGSEA. Trimming stripped 7 bases from V and 1 base from J, with 13 bases between. CDR3 bases: TGCAGCGGTTTTTATGGGGGGAACACTGAAGCTTTCTTT. The encoded protein is CSGFYGGNTEAFF. The full variable domain, rest sourced from reference TRBV29-1 and TRBJ1-1, is SAVISQKPSRDICQRGTSLTIQCQVDSQVTMMFWYRQQPGQSLTLIATANQGSEATYESGFVIDKFPISRPNLTFSTLTVSNMSPEDSSIYLCSGFYGGNTEAFFGQGTRLTVV.

The chain recombines TRBV25-1 with TRBJ2-3; D is perhaps TRBD2 (6 bases). Germline V CDR1 and CDR2: MGHDK, SYGVNS. The CDR3 is 14 amino acids. The V end lost 7 bases, the J end lost 3 bases, and 14 bases lay between the germline ends. This CDR3 is CASTSIAVTDTQYF. For the CDR3, the DNA is TGTGCCAGCACCTCTATAGCGGTTACAGATACGCAGTATTTT.

The chain carries TRBV11-2 and TRBJ2-7, with TRBD1 matching over 7 bases. Trimming removed 7 bases from V and 2 bases from J; junction bases left unmatched: 5. Germline CDR1 SGHAT, CDR2 FQNNGV. The CDR3 spans 13 residues. In DNA form, the CDR3 reads TGTGCCAGCACCCGGGGACAGACCTACGAGCAGTACTTC. This codes for CASTRGQTYEQYF. Full variable domain (missing parts from reference TRBV11-2 and TRBJ2-7): EAGVAQSPRYKIIEKRQSVAFWCNPISGHATLYWYQQILGQGPKLLIQFQNNGVVDDSQLPKDRFSAERLKGVDSTLKIQPAKLEDSAVYLCASTRGQTYEQYFGPGTRLTVT.

This sequence joins TRBV2 and TRBJ1-1, with D maybe TRBD1 (6 bases). The CDR3 consists of 13 residues. V was clipped by 6 bases and J by 0 bases, with 8 bases between them. The germline CDR1 and CDR2 sequences are SNHLY and FYNNEI. CDR3 sequence (DNA): TGTGCCAGCAGGGGGGACATGAACACTGAAGCTTTCTTT. Protein product: CASRGDMNTEAFF.

The rearrangement links TRBV5-1 to TRBJ1-1; 9 bases map to TRBD1. Trimming at V came to 4 bases and at J to 7 bases, leaving 11 bases not matched to a gene. Germline CDR1 reads SGHRS; CDR2 reads YFSETQ. The CDR3 runs 15 residues. CDR3 region: CASSLGTGRFIEAFF. The CDR3 DNA follows: TGCGCCAGCAGCCTGGGGACAGGGAGGTTCATTGAAGCTTTCTTT.

The chain carries TRBV29-1 and TRBJ2-2; D might be TRBD1 (6 bases). The CDR3 is made up of 13 amino acids. Germline V CDR1 and CDR2: SQVTM, ANQGSEA. V was clipped by 5 bases and J by 4 bases, with 11 bases between them. The CDR3, as DNA: TGCAGCGTTCATGGACAGTCCACCGGGGAGCTGTTTTTT. Its translation: CSVHGQSTGELFF.

This clone is a singleton in its sample. The chain is built from TRBV11-2 and TRBJ2-7; no firm D call. This CDR3 region has 13 residues. In germline, CDR1 is SGHAT, CDR2 FQNNGV. V was pared by 5 bases and J by 5 bases, with 13 bases between. The CDR3 region is CASSPPQVHEQYF. The CDR3 DNA follows: TGTGCCAGCAGCCCACCTCAGGTTCACGAGCAGTACTTC.

The chain uses TRBV25-1 and TRBJ2-7; 7 bases are shared with TRBD1. Unmatched junction bases numbered 0, after V lost 7 bases and J lost 3 bases. CDR3 length: 11 residues. CDR1 and CDR2 (germline): MGHDK, SYGVNS. The CDR3 loop reads CASNRGYEQYF. DNA of the CDR3: TGTGCCAGCAACAGGGGCTACGAGCAGTACTTC.

V is TRBV4-1 and J is TRBJ2-3, with 10 positions matching TRBD1. V lost 4 bases, J lost 5 bases, and 6 bases stayed unmatched. Germline CDR1 MGHRA, CDR2 YSYEKL. The CDR3 length is 15 residues. The DNA of the CDR3 is TGCGCCAGCAGCCTGGGACAGGGGACCCTAGATACGCAGTATTTT. It encodes CASSLGQGTLDTQYF.